A selection of T cell receptor beta chains follows, all from one sample in a study of CD8 T cells in ankylosing spondylitis. From the 5' RACE reads, TCRdb called clonotypes with MiXCR, one entry per CDR3 protein. The repertoire includes under 150,000 distinct CDR3 sequences, approximately 17% of them detected once, and about 30% sits in the top ten. The specimen was blood, either unsorted or a sorted T cell fraction (not recorded which). The origin of the receptors is a male donor with ankylosing spondylitis. CDR3s include the opening cysteine and the closing phenylalanine or tryptophan. A D gene is named only where the DNA matches it firmly. Expanded clones get a size class; other rows say once, few or many, or leave the size out.

J gene | clone size | D gene | V gene | CDR3 protein | CDR3 DNA
TRBJ2-7 | NA | NA | TRBV2 | CASSVETYEQYF | TGTGCCAGCAGCGTTGAGACCTACGAGCAGTACTTC
TRBJ2-1 | NA | NA | TRBV7-9 | CASSNQLVSAYNEQFF | TGTGCCAGCAGCAACCAACTAGTCTCGGCCTACAATGAGCAGTTCTTC
TRBJ2-1 | NA | NA | TRBV7-3 | CASSPRGSSYNEQFF | TGTGCCAGCAGCCCAAGGGGGAGCTCCTACAATGAGCAGTTCTTC
TRBJ2-1 | few | NA | TRBV10-3 | CAISQIEVAATIDEQFF | TGTGCCATCAGCCAAATAGAGGTAGCGGCCACGATCGATGAGCAGTTCTTC
TRBJ2-2 | few | NA | TRBV7-6 | CASSLATRLNTGELFF | TGTGCCAGCAGCTTAGCTACTAGACTGAACACCGGGGAGCTGTTTTTT
TRBJ2-5 | many | NA | TRBV4-3 | CASSQDLVQETQYF | TGCGCCAGCAGCCAAGATTTGGTACAAGAGACCCAGTACTTC
TRBJ2-2 | few | TRBD1 | TRBV15 | CATSRGTGRNTGELFF | TGTGCCACCAGCAGGGGGACAGGGCGGAACACCGGGGAGCTGTTTTTT
TRBJ1-2 | NA | TRBD1 | TRBV27 | CASGGQGASGYTF | TGTGCCAGCGGTGGACAGGGGGCCTCTGGCTACACCTTC
TRBJ2-4 | once | TRBD2 | TRBV7-2 | CASSLAPGLAGAQNIQYF | TGTGCCAGCAGCTTAGCCCCGGGACTAGCGGGAGCCCAAAACATTCAGTACTTC
TRBJ2-1 | many | NA | TRBV27 | CASTPHSGLYNEQFF | TGTGCCAGCACCCCCCATAGCGGACTCTACAATGAGCAGTTCTTC
TRBJ1-4 | few | NA | TRBV12-3/TRBV12-4 | CASSPPVNEKLFF | TGTGCCAGCAGTCCCCCCGTTAATGAAAAACTGTTTTTT
TRBJ2-7 | NA | NA | TRBV10-3 | CAISEGQVKQYF | TGTGCCATCAGTGAGGGGCAGGTGAAGCAGTACTTC
TRBJ2-7 | few | NA | TRBV9 | CASSVGRGDTYEQYF | TGTGCCAGCAGCGTAGGACGGGGCGATACCTACGAGCAGTACTTC
TRBJ2-2 | NA | TRBD1 | TRBV12-3/TRBV12-4 | CTSSLRTGGGWAGELFF | TGTACCAGCAGTTTACGGACAGGGGGTGGTTGGGCCGGGGAGCTGTTTTTT
TRBJ1-4 | NA | TRBD1 | TRBV27 | CASSSWTGGRGNEKLFF | TGTGCCAGCAGTTCTTGGACAGGGGGCCGAGGTAATGAAAAACTGTTTTTT
TRBJ1-6 | few | NA | TRBV15 | CATSSDGFRSPLHF | TGTGCCACCAGTTCGGACGGTTTTAGGTCACCCCTCCACTTT
TRBJ2-1 | few | NA | TRBV20-1 | CSARVVWDSSSYNEQFF | TGCAGTGCTAGAGTCGTATGGGACTCGAGCTCCTACAATGAGCAGTTCTTC
TRBJ2-3 | many | NA | TRBV28 | CASLLGATDTQYF | TGTGCCTCATTGTTGGGGGCAACAGATACGCAGTATTTT
TRBJ2-6 | NA | NA | TRBV9 | CASSVAGTGANVLTF | TGTGCCAGCAGCGTAGCAGGGACTGGGGCCAACGTCCTGACTTTC
TRBJ1-2 | few | TRBD1 | TRBV29-1 | CSVQGTGVGYTF | TGCAGCGTCCAAGGGACAGGGGTCGGCTACACCTTC
TRBJ2-7 | NA | TRBD2 | TRBV6-1 | CASASGRAYEQYF | TGTGCCAGCGCTAGCGGGAGGGCATACGAGCAGTACTTC
TRBJ1-3 | NA | NA | TRBV18 | CASSPPDPPGGNTIYF | TGTGCCAGCTCACCCCCGGACCCTCCGGGCGGAAACACCATATATTTT